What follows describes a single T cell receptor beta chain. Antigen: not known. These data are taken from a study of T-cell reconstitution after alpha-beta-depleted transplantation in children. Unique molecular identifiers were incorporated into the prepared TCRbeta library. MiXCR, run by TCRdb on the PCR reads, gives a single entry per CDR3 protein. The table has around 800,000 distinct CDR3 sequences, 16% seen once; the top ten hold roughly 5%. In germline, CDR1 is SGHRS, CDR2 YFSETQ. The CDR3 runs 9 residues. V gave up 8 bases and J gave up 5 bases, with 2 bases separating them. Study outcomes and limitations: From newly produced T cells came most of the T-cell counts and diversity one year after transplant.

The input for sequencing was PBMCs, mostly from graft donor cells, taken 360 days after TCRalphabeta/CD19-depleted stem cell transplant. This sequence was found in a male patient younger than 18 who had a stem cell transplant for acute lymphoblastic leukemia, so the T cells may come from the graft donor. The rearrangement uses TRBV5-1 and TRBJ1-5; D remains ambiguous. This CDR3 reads CASDQPQHF. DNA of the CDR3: TGCGCCAGTGATCAGCCCCAGCATTTT.